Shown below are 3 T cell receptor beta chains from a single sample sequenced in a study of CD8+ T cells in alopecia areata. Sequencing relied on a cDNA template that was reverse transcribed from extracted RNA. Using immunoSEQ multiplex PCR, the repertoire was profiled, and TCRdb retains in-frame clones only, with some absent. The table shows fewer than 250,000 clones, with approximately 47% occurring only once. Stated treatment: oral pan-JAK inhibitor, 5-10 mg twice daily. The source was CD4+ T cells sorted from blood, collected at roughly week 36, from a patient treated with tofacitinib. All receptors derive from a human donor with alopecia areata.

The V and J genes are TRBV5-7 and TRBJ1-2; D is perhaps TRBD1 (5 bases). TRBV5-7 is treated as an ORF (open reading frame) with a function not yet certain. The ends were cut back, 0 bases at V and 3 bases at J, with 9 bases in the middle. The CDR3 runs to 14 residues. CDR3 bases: TGTGCCAGCAGCTTGGATTGGGACTACTATGGCTACACCTTC. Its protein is CASSLDWDYYGYTF.

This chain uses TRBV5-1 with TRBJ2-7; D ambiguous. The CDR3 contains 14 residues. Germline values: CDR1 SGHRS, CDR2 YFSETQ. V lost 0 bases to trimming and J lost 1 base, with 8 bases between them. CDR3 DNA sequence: TGCGCCAGCAGCTTGGGTGTGGGGTCCTACGAGCAGTACTTC. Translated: CASSLGVGSYEQYF.

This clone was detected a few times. The CDR3 region is CAISERELREQYF. For the CDR3, the DNA is TGTGCCATCAGTGAGCGGGAGCTACGCGAGCAGTACTTC. This sequence joins TRBV10-3 and TRBJ2-7; tentative D call: TRBD2 (6 bases). Germline values: CDR1 ENHRY, CDR2 SYGVKD. The CDR3 runs to 13 residues. V was shortened by 2 bases and J by 6 bases, with 11 bases between the two germline ends.